These 23 T cell receptor beta chains were sequenced from one sample in a study of OX40 agonist ivuxolimab in advanced cancers. Sequencing was performed with immunoSEQ multiplex PCR; in TCRdb, only in-frame clones are kept and a portion is missing. The data hold 45,000 to 65,000 clones, with around nine tenths observed a single time. Here the sequenced sample was CD4+ or CD8+ T cells sorted from blood, taken in a trial of the OX40 agonist ivuxolimab. Receptors originate from an adult with an advanced solid tumor such as melanoma, head and neck, liver or kidney cancer.

The chain couples TRBV6-6 to TRBJ2-2; 8 bases match TRBD1. The germline gives CDR1 MNHNY, CDR2 SVGAGI (reference sequence). V gave up 5 bases and J gave up 5 bases; unmatched junction bases: 4. The CDR3 runs 14 residues. The CDR3: CASSQGAGTGELFF. The CDR3 DNA reads TGTGCCAGCAGTCAGGGGGCGGGTACCGGGGAGCTGTTTTTT.

The chain's CDR3 is CASSLWSERNEQFF. The CDR3 region has the DNA TGTGCCAGCAGCTTATGGTCCGAGCGGAATGAGCAGTTCTTC. The gene calls are TRBV7-9 and TRBJ2-1; TRBD2 is a possible D gene (5 bases). The germline V and J ends were trimmed by 2 bases and 7 bases, with 12 bases remaining between them. The CDR3 extends over 14 amino acids. Germline values: CDR1 SEHNR, CDR2 FQNEAQ (reference sequence).

The J gene is TRBJ1-2, the V gene TRBV6-5, with no clear D. Trimming shortened V by 1 base and J by 8 bases, and 8 bases separated the two germline ends. There are 12 residues in the CDR3. Per germline, CDR1 MNHEY and CDR2 SVGAGI. CDR3 nucleotides: TGTGCCAGCAGTTACTTGGGGAGCGGCTACACCTTC. This codes for CASSYLGSGYTF.

The chain uses TRBV4-1 and TRBJ2-2, with a tentative D call TRBD2 (6 bases). Germline CDR1 MGHRA, CDR2 YSYEKL. V was pared by 2 bases and J by 3 bases, with 13 bases between. This CDR3 comprises 16 residues. CDR3 nucleotides: TGCGCCAGCAGCCAAACCGGGAGAGTGGACACCGGGGAGCTGTTTTTT. Protein sequence: CASSQTGRVDTGELFF.

Remarks on this clone: Germline is not matched at one junction end, which may reflect a read error. The chain uses TRBV6-1 and TRBJ2-5; 15 bases match TRBD2. The CDR3 is 16 residues long. From germline, CDR1 is MNHNS and CDR2 SASEGT. CDR3 residues: CASSEPTGLAGGRLDF. CDR3 sequence (DNA): TGTGCCAGCAGTGAACCTACGGGACTAGCGGGGGGCCGGTTGGACTTC.

This clone has just one count. The chain is built from TRBV28 and TRBJ2-2; D gene uncertain. The CDR3 spans 16 residues. The V gene's germline CDR1 is MDHEN and CDR2 SYDVKM. V was cut by 7 bases and J by 0 bases, with 15 bases left in between. The CDR3 coding sequence is TGTGCCAGCACCCCAATAGGCACAGCGAACACCGGGGAGCTGTTTTTT. It yields the protein CASTPIGTANTGELFF. Full variable domain (missing parts from reference TRBV28 and TRBJ2-2): DVKVTQSSRYLVKRTGEKVFLECVQDMDHENMFWYRQDPGLGLRLIYFSYDVKMKEKGDIPEGYSVSREKKERFSLILESASTNQTSMYLCASTPIGTANTGELFFGEGSRLTVL.

CDR3 nucleotides: TGTGCCACTTACACTGGGTTTCGTCAGCCCCAGCATTTT. Translating it yields CATYTGFRQPQHF. The gene calls are TRBV6-1 and TRBJ1-5; no reliable D call. CDR1 MNHNS and CDR2 SASEGT come from the germline V gene. The CDR3 has 13 residues. V was trimmed by 10 bases and J by 6 bases, leaving 16 bases between them.

The count of this clone is one. The rearrangement links TRBV2 to TRBJ2-1; TRBD2 matches 8 bases. The CDR3 contains 15 residues. Germline CDR1 is SNHLY and CDR2 is FYNNEI. Trimming took 7 bases from V and 9 from J; bases not matched to a gene: 14. CDR3 amino acids: CASKEEGTREIEQFF. The CDR3 DNA reads as TGTGCCAGCAAGGAGGAGGGGACTAGAGAGATTGAGCAGTTCTTC.

This sequence joins TRBV11-2 and TRBJ2-4, with D perhaps TRBD2 (6 bases). Germline V gives CDR1 SGHAT, CDR2 FQNNGV. The V gene lost 5 bases and the J gene lost 4 bases, with 21 bases spanning the gap. The length of the CDR3 is 17 residues. CDR3 loop: CASSPKIGGIAKNIQYF. DNA for the CDR3: TGTGCCAGCAGCCCAAAAATCGGAGGGATCGCGAAAAACATTCAGTACTTC.

In its sample, this clone was seen once. This rearrangement joins TRBV30 to TRBJ2-7, with 8 bases aligning to TRBD2. The V gene end was trimmed by 1 base and the J gene end by 5 bases; junction bases not matched to a gene: 13. This CDR3 spans 16 amino acids. Germline CDR1 reads GTSNPN; CDR2 reads SVGIG (reference sequence). The CDR3 bases are TGTGCCTGGAGTGCCCCCCGGGCGGGGGGCCCTCACGAGCAGTACTTC. Translating it yields CAWSAPRAGGPHEQYF. Supplemented by reference TRBV30 and TRBJ2-7, the full variable domain reads SQTIHQWPATLVQPVGSPLSLECTVEGTSNPNLYWYRQAAGRGLQLLFYSVGIGQISSEVPQNLSASRPQDRQFILSSKKLLLSDSGFYLCAWSAPRAGGPHEQYFGPGTRLTVT.

The chain combines TRBV19 with TRBJ2-3; 7 bases match TRBD1. The length of the CDR3 is 15 residues. The germline V gene encodes CDR1 LNHDA and CDR2 SQIVND (reference sequence). J was trimmed by 1 base and V by 0 bases; bases with no gene match: 1. The CDR3 coding sequence is TGTGCCAGTAGTATAGACGGGACAGGCACAGATACGCAGTATTTT. Protein sequence: CASSIDGTGTDTQYF.

V usage is TRBV6-5 and J usage is TRBJ2-5; maybe TRBD1 (6 bases). This CDR3 comprises 13 residues. Germline values: CDR1 MNHEY, CDR2 SVGAGI. The V gene lost 7 bases and the J gene lost 5 bases, with 14 bases spanning the gap. The CDR3 loop is CASTQGFWETQYF. DNA for the CDR3: TGTGCCAGCACCCAGGGGTTCTGGGAGACCCAGTACTTC.

The rearrangement links TRBV19 to TRBJ1-1, with 8 bases identical to TRBD1. This CDR3 comprises 14 residues. From germline, CDR1 is LNHDA and CDR2 SQIVND (reference sequence). The junction had 10 bases not matched to a gene; V was cut back by 0 bases and J by 13 bases. This CDR3 reads CASSIDTGGTGRFF. As DNA, the CDR3 is TGTGCCAGTAGTATAGATACAGGGGGGACCGGGCGTTTCTTT.

The chain joins TRBV2 to TRBJ2-7, with 11 nucleotides matching TRBD1. The germline CDR1 and CDR2 sequences are SNHLY and FYNNEI. The CDR3 sequence is 15 residues long. CDR3 in DNA: TGTGCCAGCAGTGGGCCGGGAGGACAGGGGGCTTACTTAGGAGTC. It is translated as CASSGPGGQGAYLGV.

The chain has TRBV28 and TRBJ2-3; a weak D match, TRBD2 (5 bases). V lost 3 bases and J 0 bases, leaving 10 bases between the germline ends. CDR1 and CDR2 (germline): MDHEN, SYDVKM. The length of the CDR3 is 15 residues. CDR3 sequence: CASSFLSGSTDTQYF. The CDR3 DNA is TGTGCCAGCAGTTTTTTATCGGGGAGCACAGATACGCAGTATTTT.

The chain has TRBV9 and TRBJ2-2; D may be TRBD2 (5 bases). Trimming removed 1 base at V and 6 bases at J, with 16 bases between. The germline gives CDR1 SGDLS, CDR2 YYNGEE. The CDR3 extends over 16 amino acids. CDR3 loop: CASSVRPPGSSGELFF. The CDR3 nucleotides are TGTGCCAGCAGCGTAAGGCCGCCGGGGTCGTCCGGGGAGCTGTTTTTT.

This sequence joins TRBV30 and TRBJ2-7; tentative D call: TRBD1 (6 bases). V lost 3 bases and J lost 6, with 15 bases in between. This CDR3 region has 13 residues. Germline V gene sequence: CDR1 GTSNPN, CDR2 SVGIG (reference sequence). Here the CDR3 reads CAWRQGRFGEQYF. Written as DNA, the CDR3 is TGTGCCTGGAGACAGGGTAGGTTTGGCGAGCAGTACTTC.

The chain has TRBV5-6 and TRBJ2-5, with no clear D. Germline V gene lookup returns CDR1 SGHDT and CDR2 YYEEEE. V lost 1 base and J 7 bases, leaving 5 bases between the germline ends. There are 11 residues in the CDR3. Here the CDR3 DNA reads TGTGCCAGCAGCTTGATCGGGACCCAGTACTTC. Its protein is CASSLIGTQYF.

The chain combines TRBV27 with TRBJ2-1; perhaps TRBD1 as D (6 bases). Trimming took 3 bases from V and 2 from J, leaving 11 bases between them. Germline V CDR1 and CDR2: MNHEY, SMNVEV (reference sequence). The CDR3 contains 15 residues. The DNA for the CDR3 is TGTGCCAGCAGTTTTCCGCCAGGGGCCTACAATGAGCAGTTCTTC. This translates into CASSFPPGAYNEQFF.

CDR3 loop: CASSLRTGYYGYTF. CDR3 nucleotides: TGTGCCAGCAGCTTAAGAACGGGATACTATGGCTACACCTTC. The chain employs TRBV11-2 and TRBJ1-2; D unresolved. V shed 2 bases and J shed 3 bases, with 10 bases lying between them. Germline V lookup: CDR1 SGHAT, CDR2 FQNNGV. The CDR3 spans 14 residues.

The chain has TRBV7-3 and TRBJ2-1, with 8 bases that match TRBD2. CDR3 length: 14 residues. Per the germline V gene, CDR1 is SGHTA and CDR2 is FQGTGA. J was trimmed by 10 bases and V by 2 bases; bases with no gene match: 7. The DNA of the CDR3 is TGTGCCAGCAGCTTAGCGGGGGGTCAAATGGAGCAGTTCTTC. The encoded protein is CASSLAGGQMEQFF.

On this clone itself: This specimen includes other DNA sequences encoding the same CDR3. The V gene is TRBV6-1, the J gene TRBJ2-5; 7 nucleotides match TRBD1. The CDR3 spans 16 residues. CDR1 is MNHNS and CDR2 is SASEGT in the germline V gene. The V segment lost 3 bases and the J segment 5 bases; nucleotides outside the gene matches: 12. CDR3 sequence reads: CASSEIRTGRGETQYF. The CDR3 nucleotides read TGTGCCAGCAGTGAGATTCGGACAGGCCGCGGGGAGACCCAGTACTTC.

The chain joins TRBV18 to TRBJ1-3; 9 nucleotides line up with TRBD1. The CDR3 covers 15 residues. With V trimmed by 6 bases and J by 0 bases, 3 bases remained unmatched. Germline V gene sequence: CDR1 KGHSH, CDR2 LQKENI. CDR3 protein: CASSTGGNSGNTIYF. The CDR3 region has the DNA TGTGCCAGCTCGACAGGGGGTAACTCTGGAAACACCATATATTTT.